This TCR beta chain was obtained from a study of neurological immune-mediated disorders. By 5'RACE with 10-nucleotide random UMIs, the cDNA was made. From the 5' RACE reads, TCRdb called clonotypes with MiXCR, one entry per CDR3 protein. The table shows tens of thousands of distinct CDR3 sequences, with under 5.5% occurring only once. Stored at -80 C, 2 million PBMCs were the source of the unsorted libraries. There are many counts of this clonotype. Germline-derived CDR1 and CDR2 are SGHRS and YFSETQ. CDR3 length: 14 residues. Trimming took off 0 bases at V and 6 bases at J, with 7 bases between the two ends.

This chain joins TRBV5-1 and TRBJ1-6; no clear D. The clonotype comes from a woman between 45 and 65 years old with multiple sclerosis. Sequencing used PBMCs. The CDR3 here is CASSLDGTNSPLHF. CDR3 bases: TGCGCCAGCAGCTTGGACGGAACTAATTCACCCCTCCACTTT.